This T cell receptor (beta chain) stems from a study of T-cell reconstitution after alpha-beta-depleted transplantation in children. Study-level findings and limits: Several hundred expanded graft clones reportedly gave rise to the alpha-beta T cells present about two months after transplant. Where some patients showed high TCRbeta diversity at day 60, it came from recipient T cells and thymic progenitors that had survived. Newly generated T cells supplied most T-cell counts and diversity one year post-transplant.

J gave up 12 bases and V 3 bases, and 5 bases lay outside the gene matches. This CDR3 comprises 13 residues. Construction of the TCRbeta library involved unique molecular identifiers. TCRdb reprocessed the PCR reads via MiXCR and lists one record per CDR3 protein. The sample shows some 200,000 distinct CDR3 sequences, under 8.5% of them seen only once. This clonotype was picked up many times. Antigen: not known. Sequenced material: PBMCs, taken before TCRalphabeta/CD19-depleted stem cell transplant. The V call is TRBV12-3 or TRBV12-4, the J call TRBJ2-1; 10 bases align to TRBD2. The clonotype was recovered from a boy between 2 and 10 years old with acute lymphoblastic leukemia, due to receive a stem cell transplant. The CDR3 DNA is TGTGCCAGCAGTTTCAGCGGGGGGGCCAGGCAGTTCTTC. Translation gives CASSFSGGARQFF.